This T cell receptor (beta chain) derives from a study of control samples from healthy donors and cancer patients. The CDR3 extends over 13 amino acids. Between the trimmed V and J ends, which lost 5 bases and 9 bases, there was a span of 14 bases. Sequencing was performed with immunoSEQ multiplex PCR; in TCRdb, only in-frame clones are kept and a portion is missing. The repertoire holds 51,000 or so clones, with 75% to 85% as singletons. The receptor was derived from an older man in good health. The chain carries TRBV12-3 or TRBV12-4 and TRBJ1-5; unclear D gene. Material: blood. CDR3 sequence: CASSQDPARPQHF. For the CDR3, the DNA is TGTGCCAGCAGTCAAGACCCCGCTAGGCCCCAGCATTTT.